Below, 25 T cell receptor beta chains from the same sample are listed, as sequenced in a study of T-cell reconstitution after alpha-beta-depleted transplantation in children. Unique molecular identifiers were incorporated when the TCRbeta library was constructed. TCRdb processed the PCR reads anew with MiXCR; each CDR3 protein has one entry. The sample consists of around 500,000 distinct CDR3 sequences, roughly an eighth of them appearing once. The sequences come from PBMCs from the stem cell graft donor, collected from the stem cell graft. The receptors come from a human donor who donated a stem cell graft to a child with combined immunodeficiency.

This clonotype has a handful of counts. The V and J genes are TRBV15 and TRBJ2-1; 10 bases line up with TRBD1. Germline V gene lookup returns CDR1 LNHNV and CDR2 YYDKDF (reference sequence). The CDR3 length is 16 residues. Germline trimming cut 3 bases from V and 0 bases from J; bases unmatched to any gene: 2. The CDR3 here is CATSRGQGRSYNEQFF. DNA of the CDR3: TGTGCCACCAGCAGGGGACAGGGGCGCTCCTACAATGAGCAGTTCTTC.

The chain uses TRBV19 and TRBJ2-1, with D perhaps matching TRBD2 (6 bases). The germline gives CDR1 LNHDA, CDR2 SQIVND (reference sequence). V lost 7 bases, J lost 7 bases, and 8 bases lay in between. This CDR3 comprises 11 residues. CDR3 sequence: CASKGRNEQFF. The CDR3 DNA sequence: TGTGCCAGTAAAGGGAGGAATGAGCAGTTCTTC.

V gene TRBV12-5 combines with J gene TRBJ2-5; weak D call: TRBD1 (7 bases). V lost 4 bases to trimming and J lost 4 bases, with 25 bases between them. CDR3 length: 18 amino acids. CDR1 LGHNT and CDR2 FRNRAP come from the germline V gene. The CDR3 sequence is CASGSWEHAGGFGETQYF. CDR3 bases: TGTGCTAGTGGTTCCTGGGAGCATGCAGGGGGGTTCGGAGAGACCCAGTACTTC. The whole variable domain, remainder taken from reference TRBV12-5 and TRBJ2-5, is DARVTQTPRHKVTEMGQEVTMRCQPILGHNTVFWYRQTMMQGLELLAYFRNRAPLDDSGMPKDRFSAEMPDATLATLKIQPSEPRDSAVYFCASGSWEHAGGFGETQYFGPGTRLLVL.

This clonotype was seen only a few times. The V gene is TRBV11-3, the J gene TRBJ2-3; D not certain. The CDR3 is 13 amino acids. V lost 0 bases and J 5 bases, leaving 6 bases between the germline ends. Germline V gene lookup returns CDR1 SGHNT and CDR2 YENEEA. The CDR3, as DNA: TGTGCCAGCAGCTTAGATTTCGGAGATACGCAGTATTTT. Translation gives CASSLDFGDTQYF.

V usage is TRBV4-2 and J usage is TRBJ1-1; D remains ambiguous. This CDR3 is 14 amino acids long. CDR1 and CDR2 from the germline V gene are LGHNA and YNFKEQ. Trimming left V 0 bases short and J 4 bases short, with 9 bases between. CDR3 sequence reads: CASSQDLEGTEAFF. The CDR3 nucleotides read TGTGCCAGCAGCCAAGATCTGGAGGGCACTGAAGCTTTCTTT.

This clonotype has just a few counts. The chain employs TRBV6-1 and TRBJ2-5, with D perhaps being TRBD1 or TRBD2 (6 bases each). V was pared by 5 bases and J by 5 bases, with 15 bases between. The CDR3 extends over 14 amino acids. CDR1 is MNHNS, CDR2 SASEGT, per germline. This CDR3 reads CASSRGGGWETQYF. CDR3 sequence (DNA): TGTGCCAGCAGTCGAGGGGGAGGATGGGAGACCCAGTACTTC.

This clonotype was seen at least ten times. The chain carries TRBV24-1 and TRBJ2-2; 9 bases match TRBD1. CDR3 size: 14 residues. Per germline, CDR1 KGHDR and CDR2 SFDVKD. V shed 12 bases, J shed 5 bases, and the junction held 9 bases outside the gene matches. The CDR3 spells CAVGTGRRTGELFF. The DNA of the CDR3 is TGTGCCGTCGGGACAGGGAGAAGAACCGGGGAGCTGTTTTTT.

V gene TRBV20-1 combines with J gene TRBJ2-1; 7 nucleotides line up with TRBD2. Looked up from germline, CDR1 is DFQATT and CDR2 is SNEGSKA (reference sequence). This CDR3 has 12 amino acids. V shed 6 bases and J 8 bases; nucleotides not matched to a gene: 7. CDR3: CSAWGGFDEQFF. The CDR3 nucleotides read TGCAGTGCGTGGGGGGGGTTTGATGAGCAGTTCTTC.

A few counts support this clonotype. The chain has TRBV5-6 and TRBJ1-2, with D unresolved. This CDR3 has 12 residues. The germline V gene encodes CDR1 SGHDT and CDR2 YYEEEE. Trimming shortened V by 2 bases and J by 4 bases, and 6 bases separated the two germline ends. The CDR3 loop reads CASSFLFYGYTF. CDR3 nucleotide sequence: TGTGCCAGCAGCTTTCTTTTCTATGGCTACACCTTC. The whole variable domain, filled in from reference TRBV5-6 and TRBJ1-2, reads DAGVTQSPTHLIKTRGQQVTLRCSPKSGHDTVSWYQQALGQGPQFIFQYYEEEERQRGNFPDRFSGHQFPNYSSELNVNALLLGDSALYLCASSFLFYGYTFGSGTRLTVV.

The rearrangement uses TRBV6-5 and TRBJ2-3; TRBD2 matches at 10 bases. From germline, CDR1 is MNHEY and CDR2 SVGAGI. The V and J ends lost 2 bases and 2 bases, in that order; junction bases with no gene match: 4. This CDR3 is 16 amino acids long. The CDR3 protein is CASSYRTSGNTDTQYF. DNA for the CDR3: TGTGCCAGCAGTTACCGGACTAGCGGAAACACAGATACGCAGTATTTT.

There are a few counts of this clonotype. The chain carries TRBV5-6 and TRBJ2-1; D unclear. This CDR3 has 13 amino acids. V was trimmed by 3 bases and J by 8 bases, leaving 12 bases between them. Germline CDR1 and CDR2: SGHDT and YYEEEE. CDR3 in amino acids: CASSSTMGYEQFF. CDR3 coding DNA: TGTGCCAGCAGCTCGACAATGGGGTATGAGCAGTTCTTC.

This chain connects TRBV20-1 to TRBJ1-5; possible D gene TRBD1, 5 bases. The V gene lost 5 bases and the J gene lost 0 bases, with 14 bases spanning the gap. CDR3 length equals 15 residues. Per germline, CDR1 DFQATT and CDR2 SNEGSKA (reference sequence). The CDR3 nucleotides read TGCAGTGCTGGGGAACGGGACCATAGCAATCAGCCCCAGCATTTT. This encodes CSAGERDHSNQPQHF.

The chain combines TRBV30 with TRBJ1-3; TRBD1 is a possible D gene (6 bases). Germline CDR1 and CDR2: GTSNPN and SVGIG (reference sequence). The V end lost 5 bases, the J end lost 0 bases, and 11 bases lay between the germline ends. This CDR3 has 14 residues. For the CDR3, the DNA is TGTGCCTGGGGGGGCCCGGGCTCTGGAAACACCATATATTTT. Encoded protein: CAWGGPGSGNTIYF.

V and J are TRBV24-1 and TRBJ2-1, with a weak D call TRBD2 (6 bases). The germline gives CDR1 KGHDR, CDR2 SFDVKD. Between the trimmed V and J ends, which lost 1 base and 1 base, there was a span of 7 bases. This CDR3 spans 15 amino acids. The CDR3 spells CATSDLGTSYNEQFF. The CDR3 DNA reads TGTGCCACCAGTGATTTAGGGACTTCCTACAATGAGCAGTTCTTC.

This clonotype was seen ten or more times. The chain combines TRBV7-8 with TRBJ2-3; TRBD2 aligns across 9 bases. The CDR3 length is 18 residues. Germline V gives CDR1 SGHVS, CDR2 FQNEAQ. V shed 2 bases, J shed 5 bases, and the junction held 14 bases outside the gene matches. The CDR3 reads CASSLLIAGDPGIDTQYF. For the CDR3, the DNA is TGTGCCAGCAGCTTACTCATAGCGGGAGACCCGGGGATAGATACGCAGTATTTT.

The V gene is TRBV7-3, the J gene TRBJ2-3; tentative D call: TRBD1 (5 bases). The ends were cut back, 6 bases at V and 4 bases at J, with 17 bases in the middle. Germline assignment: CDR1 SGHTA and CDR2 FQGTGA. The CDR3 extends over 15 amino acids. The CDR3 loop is CASSPGSGYSDTQYF. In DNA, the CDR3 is TGTGCCAGCAGTCCAGGGTCAGGGTACTCAGATACGCAGTATTTT.

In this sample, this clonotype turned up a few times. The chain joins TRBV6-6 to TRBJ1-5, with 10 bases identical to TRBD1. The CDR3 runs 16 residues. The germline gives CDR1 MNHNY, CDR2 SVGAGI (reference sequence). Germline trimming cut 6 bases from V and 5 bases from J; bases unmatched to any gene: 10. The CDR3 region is CASSPNRDRGHQPQHF. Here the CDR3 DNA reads TGTGCCAGCAGCCCGAACCGGGACAGGGGACATCAGCCCCAGCATTTT.

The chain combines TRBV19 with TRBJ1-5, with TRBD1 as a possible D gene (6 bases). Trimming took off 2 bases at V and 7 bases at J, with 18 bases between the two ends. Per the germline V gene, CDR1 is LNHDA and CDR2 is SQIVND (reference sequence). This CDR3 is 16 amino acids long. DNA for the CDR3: TGTGCCAGTAGTATATCGGGCGGGGGCAGTAACCAGCCCCAGCATTTT. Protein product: CASSISGGGSNQPQHF.

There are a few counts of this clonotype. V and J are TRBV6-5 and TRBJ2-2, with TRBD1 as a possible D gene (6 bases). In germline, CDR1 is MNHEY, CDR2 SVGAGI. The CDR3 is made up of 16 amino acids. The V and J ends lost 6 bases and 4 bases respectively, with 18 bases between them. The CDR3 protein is CASSSTRGRSTGELFF. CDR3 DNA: TGTGCCAGCAGCTCTACTAGGGGGAGAAGCACCGGGGAGCTGTTTTTT.

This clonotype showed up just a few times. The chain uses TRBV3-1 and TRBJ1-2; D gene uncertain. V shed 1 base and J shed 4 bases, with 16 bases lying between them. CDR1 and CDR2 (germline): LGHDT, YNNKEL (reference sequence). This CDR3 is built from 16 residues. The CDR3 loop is CASSQGLPAVFYGYTF. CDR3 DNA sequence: TGTGCCAGCAGCCAAGGACTACCGGCAGTTTTCTATGGCTACACCTTC.

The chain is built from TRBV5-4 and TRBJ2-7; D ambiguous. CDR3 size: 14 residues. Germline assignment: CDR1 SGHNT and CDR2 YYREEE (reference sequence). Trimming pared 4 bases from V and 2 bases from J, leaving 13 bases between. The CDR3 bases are TGTGCCAGCAGCGTCCCAGACACAGCCTACGAGCAGTACTTC. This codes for CASSVPDTAYEQYF.

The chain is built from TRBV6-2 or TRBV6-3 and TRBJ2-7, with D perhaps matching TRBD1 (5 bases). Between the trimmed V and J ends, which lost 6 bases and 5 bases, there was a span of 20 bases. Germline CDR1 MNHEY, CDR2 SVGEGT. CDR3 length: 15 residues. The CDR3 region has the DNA TGTGCCAGCAGAACTAACAGGCTTCCTCGCGACGAGCAGTACTTC. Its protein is CASRTNRLPRDEQYF.

CDR3 in amino acids: CASSLGLNGGYGYTF. DNA of the CDR3: TGTGCCAGCAGCCTGGGACTAAACGGAGGGTATGGCTACACCTTC. The rearrangement uses TRBV7-2 and TRBJ1-2; D is possibly TRBD1 (5 bases). V was cut by 5 bases and J by 5 bases, with 18 bases left in between. The germline gives CDR1 SGHTA, CDR2 FQGNSA. The CDR3 contains 15 residues.

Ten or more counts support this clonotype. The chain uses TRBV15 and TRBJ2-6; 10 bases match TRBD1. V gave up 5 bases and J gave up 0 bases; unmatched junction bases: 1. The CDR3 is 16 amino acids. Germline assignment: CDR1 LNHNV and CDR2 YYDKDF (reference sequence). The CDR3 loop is CATSGDRGSGANVLTF. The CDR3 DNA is TGTGCCACCAGCGGGGACAGGGGCTCTGGGGCCAACGTCCTGACTTTC.

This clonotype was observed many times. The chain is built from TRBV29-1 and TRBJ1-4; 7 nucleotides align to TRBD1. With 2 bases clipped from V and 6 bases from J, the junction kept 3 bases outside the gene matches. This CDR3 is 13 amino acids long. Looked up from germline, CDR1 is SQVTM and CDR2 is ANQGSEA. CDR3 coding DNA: TGCAGCGTTGAAAGGGGGCGCGATGAAAAACTGTTTTTT. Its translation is CSVERGRDEKLFF. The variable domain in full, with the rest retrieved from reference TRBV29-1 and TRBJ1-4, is SAVISQKPSRDICQRGTSLTIQCQVDSQVTMMFWYRQQPGQSLTLIATANQGSEATYESGFVIDKFPISRPNLTFSTLTVSNMSPEDSSIYLCSVERGRDEKLFFGSGTQLSVL.